This passage covers 9 T cell receptor beta chains from one sample sequenced in a study of blood T cell repertoires in COVID-19. Method: immunoSEQ multiplex PCR; TCRdb's copy keeps in-frame clones and lacks some. The table has fewer than 500,000 clones, roughly 80% seen once. The sample was peripheral blood. The source is a human donor with acute or convalescent COVID-19. The donor label of this sample is uncertain.

This rearrangement joins TRBV6-5 to TRBJ1-5; the D is unclear. Between the trimmed V and J ends, which lost 8 bases and 0 bases, there was a span of 11 bases. Germline V CDR1 and CDR2: MNHEY, SVGAGI. There are 14 residues in the CDR3. Written as DNA, the CDR3 is TGTGCCAGCGACCGTCACTATAGCAATCAGCCCCAGCATTTT. Translated, it gives CASDRHYSNQPQHF.

This clone was counted once. This chain's CDR3 is CASSRGDRGSNQPQHF. CDR3 DNA sequence: TGTGCCAGCTCCCGGGGGGACAGGGGAAGCAATCAGCCCCAGCATTTT. The chain is built from TRBV18 and TRBJ1-5; 10 bases align to TRBD1. The length of the CDR3 is 16 residues. J was trimmed by 1 base and V by 6 bases; bases with no gene match: 6. CDR1 is KGHSH, CDR2 LQKENI, per germline.

Only one count was recorded for this clone. The chain uses TRBV25-1 and TRBJ2-7, with 10 bases that match TRBD2. CDR1 and CDR2 from the germline V gene are MGHDK and SYGVNS. V trimming: 3 bases; J trimming: 2 bases; junction bases outside the gene matches: 4. The CDR3 extends over 15 amino acids. CDR3 protein: CASSDPSGRAYEQYF. CDR3 sequence (DNA): TGTGCCAGCAGTGATCCGAGCGGGAGGGCCTACGAGCAGTACTTC.

The V and J genes are TRBV3-1 (or the pseudogene TRBV3-2) and TRBJ2-2, with 10 bases fitting TRBD2. Trimming at V came to 4 bases and at J to 1 base, leaving 0 bases not matched to a gene. Looked up from germline, CDR1 is LGHDT and CDR2 is YNNKEL (reference sequence). This CDR3 is 15 amino acids long. The DNA of the CDR3 is TGTGCCAGCAGCCGACTAGCGGGGAACACCGGGGAGCTGTTTTTT. It yields the protein CASSRLAGNTGELFF.

V and J are TRBV4-1 and TRBJ1-6, with D uncertain. The CDR3 extends over 17 amino acids. Germline V gene data show CDR1 as MGHRA and CDR2 as YSYEKL. Trimming took off 0 bases at V and 7 bases at J, with 16 bases between the two ends. The DNA of the CDR3 is TGCGCCAGCAGCCAAGAATTCACGCGCGAGGTGAATTCACCCCTCCACTTT. Amino acid sequence: CASSQEFTREVNSPLHF.

V and J are TRBV5-6 and TRBJ2-7; 10 nucleotides match TRBD1. The CDR3 is 15 amino acids. The trim removed 2 bases at V and 2 bases at J, leaving 4 bases unmatched. Looked up from germline, CDR1 is SGHDT and CDR2 is YYEEEE. CDR3 loop: CASSFRGQGAYEQYF. CDR3 DNA sequence: TGTGCCAGCAGCTTCCGAGGACAGGGGGCCTACGAGCAGTACTTC.

The rearrangement joins TRBV28 to TRBJ1-4, with 8 nucleotides matching TRBD1. CDR3 size: 14 residues. J was trimmed by 8 bases and V by 6 bases; bases with no gene match: 8. Germline CDR1 MDHEN, CDR2 SYDVKM. CDR3 bases: TGTGCCAGCAGGGGACAGGTGCACTCGGAAAAACTGTTTTTT. Translation: CASRGQVHSEKLFF.

V usage is TRBV28 and J usage is TRBJ1-2; 8 bases fit TRBD1. Germline V gene lookup returns CDR1 MDHEN and CDR2 SYDVKM. The CDR3 contains 16 residues. J was trimmed by 7 bases and V by 1 base; bases with no gene match: 11. CDR3 region: CASSLYQGAQEFGYTF. The CDR3, as DNA: TGTGCCAGCAGTTTATATCAGGGGGCGCAGGAGTTTGGCTACACCTTC.

This chain links TRBV5-1 with TRBJ1-5, with 8 bases fitting TRBD1. This CDR3 comprises 16 residues. V lost 4 bases and J lost 2; bases outside the gene matches: 8. Per the germline V gene, CDR1 is SGHRS and CDR2 is YFSETQ. CDR3 residues: CASSPAPDRGNQPQHF. The CDR3 DNA is TGCGCCAGCAGCCCGGCCCCGGACAGGGGCAATCAGCCCCAGCATTTT.